These 2 T cell receptor beta chains were sequenced from one sample in a study of T cell changes during pregnancy in multiple sclerosis. Profiling relied on immunoSEQ multiplex PCR, and the TCRdb table lists in-frame clones only, not all of them. The table includes 75,000 to 80,000 clones, around 89% detected once. This sample comprised peripheral blood, obtained before pregnancy. These receptors were taken from a female donor with multiple sclerosis, enrolled in a pregnancy study.

The rearrangement uses TRBV18 and TRBJ1-4; D gene unclear. The germline V gene has CDR1 KGHSH and CDR2 LQKENI. The CDR3 has 15 amino acids. Trimming shortened V by 0 bases and J by 0 bases, and 5 bases separated the two germline ends. The CDR3 region is CASSPPSATNEKLFF. The CDR3 DNA reads TGTGCCAGCTCACCACCCAGTGCAACTAATGAAAAACTGTTTTTT.

The V call is TRBV5-1, the J call TRBJ1-2; 7 nucleotides agree with TRBD1. Losses at the gene ends were 4 bases for V and 8 bases for J; bases not matched to a gene: 14. This CDR3 spans 15 amino acids. Germline assignment: CDR1 SGHRS and CDR2 YFSETQ. CDR3 sequence (DNA): TGCGCCAGCAGCGAAAACACCGGGACAGCCCTCGGCTACACCTTC. Translation gives CASSENTGTALGYTF. The full variable domain, rest sourced from reference TRBV5-1 and TRBJ1-2, is KAGVTQTPRYLIKTRGQQVTLSCSPISGHRSVSWYQQTPGQGLQFLFEYFSETQRNKGNFPGRFSGRQFSNSRSEMNVSTLELGDSALYLCASSENTGTALGYTFGSGTRLTVV.